This section outlines one T cell receptor beta chain sequence together with its context. What it binds is unknown. The data stem from a study of T cells in Graves' hyperthyroidism and ophthalmopathy. At the level of the study: Peripheral blood was secured at the point of initial diagnosis, before any treatment. General study findings and limits: Blood also held most thyroid clonotypes expanded beyond 0.001. Classification by a 13 V-J model distinguished ophthalmopathy from stable hyperthyroidism.

Researchers amplified the TCR beta CDR3 regions from RNA transcripts. First-round RT-PCR with HTBI primers amplified the TCR CDR3 region. TCRdb used MiXCR to reprocess the multiplex PCR reads, holding one entry per CDR3 protein. The sample carries about 560,000 distinct CDR3 sequences, 16% recorded once. CDR3 length: 16 residues. Germline CDR1 reads MDHEN; CDR2 reads SYDVKM. The V segment lost 5 bases and the J segment 1 base; nucleotides outside the gene matches: 9. Sequenced material: blood. The receptor's source is a woman between 18 and 29 years old with Graves' hyperthyroidism. This rearrangement joins TRBV28 to TRBJ1-2; 8 positions agree with TRBD1. The CDR3 sequence: CASSRDRGLGNYGYTF. CDR3 in DNA: TGTGCCAGCAGTCGAGACAGGGGCCTGGGTAACTATGGCTACACCTTC.